The 23 T cell receptor beta chains presented below share a single source sample, sequenced in a study of cytomegalovirus exposure and HLA in healthy donors. The PCR contained 60 Vbeta and 13 Jbeta primers. Only in-frame clones appear in the TCRdb table, and some are missing; sequencing was by immunoSEQ multiplex PCR. Its table records approximately 110,000 clones. The sequenced sample consisted of PBMCs. The receptors stem from a man aged 25-45 years in good health and CMV-seronegative.

V is TRBV30 and J is TRBJ1-5; D call uncertain. This CDR3 is 11 amino acids long. Looked up from germline, CDR1 is GTSNPN and CDR2 is SVGIG (reference sequence). With 5 bases removed from V and 7 bases from J, the gap between germline ends came to 9 bases. In DNA, the CDR3 is TGTGCCTGGGGGAGGGAACAGCCCCAGCATTTT. This translates into CAWGREQPQHF.

The V and J genes are TRBV7-9 and TRBJ1-6; D is unresolved. The germline gives CDR1 SEHNR, CDR2 FQNEAQ (reference sequence). This CDR3 region has 14 residues. The germline V and J ends were trimmed by 1 base and 8 bases, with 9 bases remaining between them. The CDR3 here is CASSLGPGDSPLHF. CDR3 bases: TGTGCCAGCAGCTTAGGGCCAGGCGATTCACCCCTCCACTTT. The whole variable domain, filled in from reference TRBV7-9 and TRBJ1-6, reads DTGVSQNPRHKITKRGQNVTFRCDPISEHNRLYWYRQTLGQGPEFLTYFQNEAQLEKSRLLSDRFSAERPKGSFSTLEIQRTEQGDSAMYLCASSLGPGDSPLHFGNGTRLTVT.

The V call is TRBV7-2, the J call TRBJ2-5; the D gene is possibly TRBD1 (6 bases). Trimming took off 5 bases at V and 5 bases at J, with 15 bases between the two ends. This CDR3 is 14 amino acids long. CDR1 is SGHTA and CDR2 is FQGNSA in the germline V gene. In DNA, the CDR3 is TGTGCCAGCAGCCCGGACTGGCAGGGGGAGACCCAGTACTTC. It encodes CASSPDWQGETQYF.

As DNA, the CDR3 is TGTGCCAGCAGCAAGGGGACAGGGGTCACTGAAGCTTTCTTT. It translates to CASSKGTGVTEAFF. This sequence joins TRBV21-1 and TRBJ1-1; TRBD1 was called by the table and not checked on the DNA. TRBV21-1 is a documented pseudogene. This CDR3 is built from 14 residues.

The chain links TRBV7-2 to TRBJ2-7; 14 positions match TRBD2. Losses at the gene ends were 5 bases for V and 0 bases for J; bases not matched to a gene: 0. CDR3 length equals 15 residues. Germline V gives CDR1 SGHTA, CDR2 FQGNSA. CDR3 loop: CASSGTSGGSYEQYF. CDR3 nucleotide sequence: TGTGCCAGCAGCGGGACTAGCGGGGGCTCCTACGAGCAGTACTTC.

The rearrangement links TRBV5-1 to TRBJ2-1, with D possibly TRBD1 on 5 matching bases. V was shortened by 5 bases and J by 2 bases, with 8 bases between the two germline ends. Germline CDR1 SGHRS, CDR2 YFSETQ. The CDR3 is made up of 13 amino acids. The CDR3 bases are TGCGCCAGCAGTCCGGACACCTACAATGAGCAGTTCTTC. It yields the protein CASSPDTYNEQFF.

The rearrangement uses TRBV6-4 and TRBJ2-1; D perhaps matches TRBD2 (5 bases). The germline V and J ends were trimmed by 7 bases and 8 bases, with 18 bases remaining between them. The CDR3 consists of 14 residues. Germline V gene data show CDR1 as MRHNA and CDR2 as SNTAGT. CDR3 region: CASKAFGGLDEQFF. The CDR3 bases are TGTGCCAGCAAAGCTTTTGGAGGATTGGATGAGCAGTTCTTC.

V is TRBV30 and J is TRBJ1-3; 11 nucleotides align to TRBD1. This CDR3 is built from 15 residues. Germline trimming cut 1 base from V and 5 bases from J; bases unmatched to any gene: 4. In germline, CDR1 is GTSNPN, CDR2 SVGIG (reference sequence). CDR3 amino acids: CAWSGLDRGRNTIYF. Written as DNA, the CDR3 is TGTGCCTGGAGTGGGCTGGACAGGGGGCGAAACACCATATATTTT.

The chain joins TRBV19 to TRBJ2-2; 7 bases fit TRBD1. Looked up from germline, CDR1 is LNHDA and CDR2 is SQIVND (reference sequence). With V trimmed by 7 bases and J by 3 bases, 8 bases remained unmatched. CDR3 size: 15 residues. CDR3 DNA: TGTGCCAGTAATCCCGGGACAGTGGACACCGGGGAGCTGTTTTTT. Its protein product is CASNPGTVDTGELFF.

J is TRBJ1-2 and V is TRBV19; D call uncertain. The CDR3 length is 12 residues. Per the germline V gene, CDR1 is LNHDA and CDR2 is SQIVND (reference sequence). V lost 6 bases and J 4 bases, leaving 9 bases between the germline ends. DNA for the CDR3: TGTGCCAGTAGGAGGCGGAGCTATGGCTACACCTTC. Its translation: CASRRRSYGYTF.

The chain combines TRBV18 with TRBJ1-6; TRBD1 matches 12 bases. CDR1 and CDR2 from the germline V gene are KGHSH and LQKENI. Trimming cost V 3 bases and J 7 bases; bases outside gene matches: 4. The CDR3 length is 16 residues. The CDR3 loop is CASSPGTGGSNSPLHF. The CDR3 bases are TGTGCCAGCTCACCCGGGACAGGGGGCAGCAATTCACCCCTCCACTTT.

The chain couples TRBV7-2 to TRBJ2-7; TRBD1 is a possible D gene (6 bases). Germline V gene lookup returns CDR1 SGHTA and CDR2 FQGNSA. The CDR3 sequence is 15 residues long. V was cut by 4 bases and J by 0 bases, with 13 bases left in between. The CDR3 is CASSYYQGSSYEQYF. In nucleotides, the CDR3 is TGTGCCAGCAGCTACTACCAGGGGAGCTCCTACGAGCAGTACTTC.

This chain connects TRBV6-1 to TRBJ2-7, with 7 bases identical to TRBD1. This CDR3 is built from 15 residues. After removal of 5 bases from V and 0 bases from J, the junction contained 7 bases not matched to a gene. Germline CDR1 MNHNS, CDR2 SASEGT. The CDR3 region has the DNA TGTGCCAGCAGTCAACCCGACAGGGCCTCCTACGAGCAGTACTTC. Translating gives CASSQPDRASYEQYF.

The V gene is TRBV2, the J gene TRBJ2-3; maybe TRBD2 (6 bases). This CDR3 is 14 amino acids long. Trimming shortened V by 7 bases and J by 3 bases, and 14 bases separated the two germline ends. Per germline, CDR1 SNHLY and CDR2 FYNNEI. CDR3 protein: CASTGTAGTDTQYF. The CDR3 DNA sequence: TGTGCCAGCACCGGGACTGCCGGGACAGATACGCAGTATTTT.

The chain recombines TRBV9 with TRBJ2-2, with D possibly being TRBD2 (6 bases). The germline gives CDR1 SGDLS, CDR2 YYNGEE. The CDR3 runs to 15 residues. The ends were cut back, 0 bases at V and 5 bases at J, with 11 bases in the middle. CDR3 amino acids: CASSVGGVTTGELFF. In nucleotides, the CDR3 is TGTGCCAGCAGCGTAGGCGGGGTAACTACCGGGGAGCTGTTTTTT.

The chain links TRBV19 to TRBJ2-5, with TRBD1 matching 9 bases. The CDR3 is made up of 14 amino acids. CDR1 is LNHDA and CDR2 is SQIVND in the germline V gene (reference sequence). Germline trimming cut 3 bases from V and 9 bases from J; bases unmatched to any gene: 8. As DNA, the CDR3 is TGTGCCAGTAGTATCGGACAGGGGTCTTTGGCCCAGTACTTC. Its translation is CASSIGQGSLAQYF. Variable domain in full (rest from reference TRBV19 and TRBJ2-5): DGGITQSPKYLFRKEGQNVTLSCEQNLNHDAMYWYRQDPGQGLRLIYYSQIVNDFQKGDIAEGYSVSREKKESFPLTVTSAQKNPTAFYLCASSIGQGSLAQYFGPGTRLLVL.

V usage is TRBV7-2 and J usage is TRBJ2-5; 7 nucleotides align to TRBD2. CDR1 and CDR2 from the germline V gene are SGHTA and FQGNSA. The ends lost 3 bases at V and 2 bases at J; junction bases unmatched: 9. The CDR3 covers 16 residues. The DNA of the CDR3 is TGTGCCAGCAGCTTTCTCCCCTTGGGGGGGCAAGAGACCCAGTACTTC. Protein sequence: CASSFLPLGGQETQYF.

The gene calls are TRBV29-1 and TRBJ1-2, with 11 bases fitting TRBD1. V trimming: 7 bases; J trimming: 4 bases; junction bases outside the gene matches: 11. The CDR3 length is 15 residues. Germline CDR1 reads SQVTM; CDR2 reads ANQGSEA. Here the CDR3 DNA reads TGCAGCGCCTCCGGGACAGGGGGTTCGTCCTATGGCTACACCTTC. It codes for CSASGTGGSSYGYTF.

The chain has TRBV7-9 and TRBJ2-1; D is unclear. Germline V gene sequence: CDR1 SEHNR, CDR2 FQNEAQ (reference sequence). V was pared by 7 bases and J by 0 bases, with 10 bases between. The CDR3 sequence is 14 residues long. In DNA form, the CDR3 reads TGTGCCAGCAAACCAGGAAACTCCTACAATGAGCAGTTCTTC. Protein: CASKPGNSYNEQFF.

The chain recombines TRBV18 with TRBJ1-5; D is perhaps TRBD1 (5 bases). The CDR3 has 15 amino acids. V shed 0 bases and J shed 9 bases, with 15 bases lying between them. Germline V gene data show CDR1 as KGHSH and CDR2 as LQKENI. The CDR3 region is CASSPPPGRERPQHF. The CDR3 coding sequence is TGTGCCAGCTCACCACCTCCGGGCAGGGAAAGGCCCCAGCATTTT.

The V call is TRBV4-2, the J call TRBJ2-5, with 7 bases identical to TRBD2. Judging by the DNA end, TRBJ2-7 fits better; the J call may be wrong. CDR3 length: 14 amino acids. CDR1 and CDR2 (germline): LGHNA, YNFKEQ. DNA of the CDR3: TGTGCCAGCAGCCTGGGACGGGGGGCCTACGAGCAGTACTTC. Encoded protein: CASSLGRGAYEQYF.

The chain combines TRBV7-2 with TRBJ2-1; the match to TRBD2 covers 9 bases. V trimming: 5 bases; J trimming: 5 bases; junction bases outside the gene matches: 10. CDR3 size: 16 residues. Germline CDR1 is SGHTA and CDR2 is FQGNSA. The CDR3 reads CASSPDSSGVHNEQFF. The DNA for the CDR3 is TGTGCCAGCAGCCCGGATTCTAGCGGGGTACACAATGAGCAGTTCTTC.

This chain links TRBV13 with TRBJ2-7, with 9 bases lining up with TRBD2. V trimming: 0 bases; J trimming: 2 bases; junction bases outside the gene matches: 8. CDR1 PRHDT and CDR2 FYEKMQ come from the germline V gene (reference sequence). This CDR3 comprises 17 residues. This CDR3 is CASSLGSRAGGPYEQYF. The CDR3 bases are TGTGCCAGCAGCTTAGGCTCTCGGGCGGGGGGGCCCTACGAGCAGTACTTC.